This passage covers 5 T cell receptor beta chains from one sample sequenced in a study of T cell responses to AZD1222 COVID-19 vaccine. Produced via immunoSEQ multiplex PCR; TCRdb's table is partial and in-frame only. There are about 150,000 clones in the sample; approximately 90% occur only once, and roughly 1.9% lies in the top ten. The input for sequencing was peripheral blood, taken on day 0 of AZD1222 vaccination. The receptor set was obtained from an adult in good health.

The chain combines TRBV19 with TRBJ1-1; D remains unclear. This CDR3 comprises 14 residues. In germline, CDR1 is LNHDA, CDR2 SQIVND (reference sequence). V lost 3 bases and J lost 0, with 8 bases in between. DNA for the CDR3: TGTGCCAGTAGTATGAGGGATATGAACACTGAAGCTTTCTTT. This translates into CASSMRDMNTEAFF.

The chain joins TRBV7-8 to TRBJ1-6; 8 bases fit TRBD1. The CDR3 runs 15 residues. Germline trimming cut 3 bases from V and 6 bases from J; bases unmatched to any gene: 4. Germline CDR1 is SGHVS and CDR2 is FQNEAQ. The CDR3 nucleotides are TGTGCCAGCAGCTTCCCAGGGGGCCTTAATTCACCCCTCCACTTT. Encoded protein: CASSFPGGLNSPLHF.

This clone was seen once. The J gene is TRBJ2-1, the V gene TRBV6-4; 8 bases match TRBD2. The V gene end was trimmed by 6 bases and the J gene end by 5 bases; junction bases not matched to a gene: 9. The germline CDR1 and CDR2 sequences are MRHNA and SNTAGT. There are 15 residues in the CDR3. The CDR3 DNA reads TGTGCCAGCAGCGCAAGCGGGAGCTTTAACAATGAGCAGTTCTTC. It is translated as CASSASGSFNNEQFF.

The chain joins TRBV28 to TRBJ2-1; 9 positions agree with TRBD1. The CDR3 is made up of 14 amino acids. Per the germline V gene, CDR1 is MDHEN and CDR2 is SYDVKM. The V segment lost 6 bases and the J segment 4 bases; nucleotides outside the gene matches: 4. The DNA of the CDR3 is TGTGCCAGCAGACAGGGGGCTAAGTACAATGAGCAGTTCTTC. Residues: CASRQGAKYNEQFF.

The rearrangement uses TRBV27 and TRBJ1-5; 9 bases are shared with TRBD1. The CDR3 has 17 residues. CDR1 is MNHEY and CDR2 is SMNVEV in the germline V gene (reference sequence). Trimming removed 5 bases from V and 4 bases from J; junction bases left unmatched: 12. The CDR3 DNA reads TGTGCCAGCAGTCCGGTGGGGACAGGGATTTTTAATCAGCCCCAGCATTTT. As protein: CASSPVGTGIFNQPQHF.